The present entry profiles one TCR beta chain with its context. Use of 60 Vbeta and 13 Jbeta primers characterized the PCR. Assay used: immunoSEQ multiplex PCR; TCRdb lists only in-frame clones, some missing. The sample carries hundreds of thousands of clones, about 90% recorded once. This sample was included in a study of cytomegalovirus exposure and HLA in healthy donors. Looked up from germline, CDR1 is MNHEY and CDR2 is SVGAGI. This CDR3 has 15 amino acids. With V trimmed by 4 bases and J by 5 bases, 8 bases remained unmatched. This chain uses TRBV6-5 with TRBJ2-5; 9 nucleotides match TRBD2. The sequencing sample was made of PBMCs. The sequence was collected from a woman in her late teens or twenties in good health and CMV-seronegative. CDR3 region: CASSLGLATFETQYF. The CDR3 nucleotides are TGTGCCAGCAGTTTGGGACTAGCAACGTTTGAGACCCAGTACTTC.